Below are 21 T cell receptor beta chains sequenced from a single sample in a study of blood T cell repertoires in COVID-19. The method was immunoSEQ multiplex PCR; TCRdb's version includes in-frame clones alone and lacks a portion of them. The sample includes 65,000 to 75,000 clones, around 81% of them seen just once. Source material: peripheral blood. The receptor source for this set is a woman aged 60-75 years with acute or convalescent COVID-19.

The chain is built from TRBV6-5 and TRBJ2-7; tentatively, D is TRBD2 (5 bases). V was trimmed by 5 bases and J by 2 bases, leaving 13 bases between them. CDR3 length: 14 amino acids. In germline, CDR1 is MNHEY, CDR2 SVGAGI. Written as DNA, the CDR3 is TGTGCCAGCAGTCCCGCGGGCCTCACCTACGAGCAGTACTTC. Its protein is CASSPAGLTYEQYF.

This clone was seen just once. The CDR3 DNA sequence: TGTGCCAGTAGCAACGGGGATGGCTACACCTTC. It translates to CASSNGDGYTF. The chain uses TRBV19 and TRBJ1-2; D is uncertain. Germline assignment: CDR1 LNHDA and CDR2 SQIVND (reference sequence). V lost 6 bases and J 6 bases, leaving 8 bases between the germline ends. CDR3 size: 11 residues. Filled out from reference TRBV19 and TRBJ1-2, the complete variable domain reads DGGITQSPKYLFRKEGQNVTLSCEQNLNHDAMYWYRQDPGQGLRLIYYSQIVNDFQKGDIAEGYSVSREKKESFPLTVTSAQKNPTAFYLCASSNGDGYTFGSGTRLTVV.

The CDR3: CASSRQMNTEAFF. In DNA, the CDR3 is TGTGCCAGCAGCCGACAGATGAACACTGAAGCTTTCTTT. V is TRBV14 and J is TRBJ1-1, with a possible D match to TRBD1 (5 bases). The CDR3 runs 13 residues. The V and J ends lost 4 bases and 0 bases respectively, with 6 bases between them. CDR1 is SGHDN, CDR2 FVKESK, per germline. Variable domain in full (rest from reference TRBV14 and TRBJ1-1): EAGVTQFPSHSVIEKGQTVTLRCDPISGHDNLYWYRRVMGKEIKFLLHFVKESKQDESGMPNNRFLAERTGGTYSTLKVQPAELEDSGVYFCASSRQMNTEAFFGQGTRLTVV.

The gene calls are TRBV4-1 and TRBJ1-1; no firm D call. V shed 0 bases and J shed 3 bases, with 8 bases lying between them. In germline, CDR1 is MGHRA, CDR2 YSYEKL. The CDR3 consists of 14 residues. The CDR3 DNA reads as TGCGCCAGCAGCCAAGACCGCGGGGACACTGAAGCTTTCTTT. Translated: CASSQDRGDTEAFF.

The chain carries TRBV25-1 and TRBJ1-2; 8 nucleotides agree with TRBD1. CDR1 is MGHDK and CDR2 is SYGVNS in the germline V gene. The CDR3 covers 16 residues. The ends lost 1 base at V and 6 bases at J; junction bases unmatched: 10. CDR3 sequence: CASSEFHIGQGDGYTF. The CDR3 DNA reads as TGTGCCAGCAGTGAATTCCATATCGGACAGGGTGATGGCTACACCTTC.

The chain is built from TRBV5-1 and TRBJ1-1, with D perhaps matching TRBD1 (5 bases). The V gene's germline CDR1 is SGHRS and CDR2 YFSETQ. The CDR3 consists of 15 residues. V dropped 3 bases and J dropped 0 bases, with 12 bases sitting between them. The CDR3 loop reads CASSSSGSMNTEAFF. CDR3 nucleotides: TGCGCCAGCAGCTCATCAGGGTCGATGAACACTGAAGCTTTCTTT.

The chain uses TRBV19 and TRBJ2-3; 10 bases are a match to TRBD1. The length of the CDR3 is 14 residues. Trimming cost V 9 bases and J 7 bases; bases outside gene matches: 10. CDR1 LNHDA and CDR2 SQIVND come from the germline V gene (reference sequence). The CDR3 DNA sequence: TGTGCCAGCCAGGCAGGGACAGGGGTAAATACGCAGTATTTT. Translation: CASQAGTGVNTQYF. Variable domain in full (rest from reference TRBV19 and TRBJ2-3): DGGITQSPKYLFRKEGQNVTLSCEQNLNHDAMYWYRQDPGQGLRLIYYSQIVNDFQKGDIAEGYSVSREKKESFPLTVTSAQKNPTAFYLCASQAGTGVNTQYFGPGTRLTVL.

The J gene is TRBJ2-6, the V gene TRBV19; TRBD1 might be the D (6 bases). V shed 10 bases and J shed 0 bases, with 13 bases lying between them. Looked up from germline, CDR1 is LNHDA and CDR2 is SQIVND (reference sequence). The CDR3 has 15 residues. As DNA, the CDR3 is TGTGCCACCCGACAGGACCACTCTGGGGCCAACGTCCTGACTTTC. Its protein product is CATRQDHSGANVLTF.

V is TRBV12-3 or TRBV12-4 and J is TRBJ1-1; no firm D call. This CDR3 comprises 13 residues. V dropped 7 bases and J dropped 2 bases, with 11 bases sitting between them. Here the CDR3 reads CASKPSGNTEAFF. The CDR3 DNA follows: TGTGCCAGCAAACCTTCGGGTAACACTGAAGCTTTCTTT.

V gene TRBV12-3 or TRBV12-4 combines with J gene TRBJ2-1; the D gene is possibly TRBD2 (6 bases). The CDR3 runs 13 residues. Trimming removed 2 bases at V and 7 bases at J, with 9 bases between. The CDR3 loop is CASSLNRGNEQFF. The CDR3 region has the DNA TGTGCCAGCAGTTTAAATCGGGGGAATGAGCAGTTCTTC.

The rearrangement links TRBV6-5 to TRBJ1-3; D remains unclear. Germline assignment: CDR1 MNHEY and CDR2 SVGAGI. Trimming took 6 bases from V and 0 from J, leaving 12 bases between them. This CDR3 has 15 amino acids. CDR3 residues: CASRPPGLSGNTIYF. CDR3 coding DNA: TGTGCCAGCAGACCGCCTGGGCTCTCTGGAAACACCATATATTTT.

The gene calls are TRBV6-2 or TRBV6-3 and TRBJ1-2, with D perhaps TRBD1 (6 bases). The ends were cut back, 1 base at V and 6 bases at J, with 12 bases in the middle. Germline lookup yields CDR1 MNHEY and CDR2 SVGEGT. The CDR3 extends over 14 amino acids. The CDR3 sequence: CASSYFRQVDGYTF. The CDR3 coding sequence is TGTGCCAGCAGTTACTTTAGACAGGTGGATGGCTACACCTTC.

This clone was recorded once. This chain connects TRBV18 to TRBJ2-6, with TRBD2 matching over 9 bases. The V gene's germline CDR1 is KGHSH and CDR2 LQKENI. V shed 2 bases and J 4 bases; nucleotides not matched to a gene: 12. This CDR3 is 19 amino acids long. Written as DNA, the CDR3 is TGTGCCAGCTCACCAAAGAACGGCGGGGGGGCCGCAGGGGCCAACGTCCTGACTTTC. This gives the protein CASSPKNGGGAAGANVLTF.

This CDR3 reads CAISGGAGTGELFF. CDR3 DNA sequence: TGTGCCATCAGCGGGGGGGCCGGGACCGGGGAGCTGTTTTTT. V is TRBV10-3 and J is TRBJ2-2; 8 nucleotides agree with TRBD2. This CDR3 is built from 14 residues. Germline CDR1 is ENHRY and CDR2 is SYGVKD. J gave up 5 bases and V 6 bases, and 5 bases lay outside the gene matches.

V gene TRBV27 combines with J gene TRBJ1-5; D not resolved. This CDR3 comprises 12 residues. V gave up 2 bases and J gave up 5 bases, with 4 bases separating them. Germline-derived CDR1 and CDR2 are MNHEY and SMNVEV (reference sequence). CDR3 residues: CASSLRDQPQHF. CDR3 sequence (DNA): TGTGCCAGCAGTTTACGGGATCAGCCCCAGCATTTT.

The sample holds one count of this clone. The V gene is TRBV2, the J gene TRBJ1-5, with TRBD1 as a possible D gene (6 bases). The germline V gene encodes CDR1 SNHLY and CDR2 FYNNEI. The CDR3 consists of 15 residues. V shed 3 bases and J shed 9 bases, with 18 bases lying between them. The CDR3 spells CASSEFGQGSRPQHF. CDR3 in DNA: TGTGCCAGCAGTGAGTTCGGGCAGGGGTCCAGGCCCCAGCATTTT.

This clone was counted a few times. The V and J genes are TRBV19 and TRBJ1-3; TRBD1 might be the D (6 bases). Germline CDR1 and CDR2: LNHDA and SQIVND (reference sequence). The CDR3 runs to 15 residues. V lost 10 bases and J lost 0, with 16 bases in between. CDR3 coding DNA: TGTGCCACCGACAATCAGGGGTCCTCTGGAAACACCATATATTTT. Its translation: CATDNQGSSGNTIYF.

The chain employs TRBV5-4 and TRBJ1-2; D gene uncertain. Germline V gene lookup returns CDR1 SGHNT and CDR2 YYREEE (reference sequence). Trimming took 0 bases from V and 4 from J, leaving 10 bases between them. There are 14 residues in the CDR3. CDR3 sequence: CASSLDEGPYGYTF. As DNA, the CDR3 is TGTGCCAGCAGCTTGGACGAGGGCCCCTATGGCTACACCTTC.

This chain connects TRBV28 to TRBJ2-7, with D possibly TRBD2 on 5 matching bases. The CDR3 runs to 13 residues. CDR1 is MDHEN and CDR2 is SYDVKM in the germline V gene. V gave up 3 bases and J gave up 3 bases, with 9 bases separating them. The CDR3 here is CASSLLGDYEQYF. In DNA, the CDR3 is TGTGCCAGCAGTTTGCTGGGAGACTACGAGCAGTACTTC.

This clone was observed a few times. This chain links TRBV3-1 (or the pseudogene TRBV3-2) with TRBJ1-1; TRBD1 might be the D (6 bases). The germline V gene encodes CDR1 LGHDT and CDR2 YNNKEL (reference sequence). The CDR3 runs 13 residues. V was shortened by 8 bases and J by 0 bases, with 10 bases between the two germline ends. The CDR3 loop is CASRQALNTEAFF. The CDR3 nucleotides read TGTGCCAGCCGACAGGCGCTGAACACTGAAGCTTTCTTT.

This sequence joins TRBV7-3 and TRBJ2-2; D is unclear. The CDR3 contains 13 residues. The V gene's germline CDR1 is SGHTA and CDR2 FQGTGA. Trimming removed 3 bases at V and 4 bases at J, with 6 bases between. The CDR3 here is CASSLTVTGELFF. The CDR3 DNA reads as TGTGCCAGCAGCTTGACTGTCACCGGGGAGCTGTTTTTT.